Sequencing of this T cell receptor beta chain was carried out in a study of cytomegalovirus exposure and HLA in healthy donors. Assay used: immunoSEQ multiplex PCR; TCRdb lists only in-frame clones, some missing. The table shows about 110,000 clones, with approximately 90% occurring only once. Study findings and constraints: Specificity of three CMV-associated chains for CMV antigens was verified in vitro. Reported results showed that the classifier diagnosed cytomegalovirus status with high specificity and sensitivity. Rarity marked most TCR sequences, yet some public TCRs occurred in many donors. Altogether, some 160 TCR beta chains were recorded as cytomegalovirus-associated.

Germline V gene data show CDR1 as SGDLS and CDR2 as YYNGEE. The ends lost 4 bases at V and 2 bases at J; junction bases unmatched: 16. CDR3 length equals 18 residues. Concerning this clone: Its antigen is currently unknown.

The sample consisted of PBMCs. The rearrangement joins TRBV9 to TRBJ1-1; 8 nucleotides line up with TRBD1. The receptor comes from a woman younger than 35 in good health and CMV-seronegative. CDR3 in DNA: TGTGCCAGCAGCCCACGAATAAGACCAGGGGGCGATAACACTGAAGCTTTCTTT. Its protein product is CASSPRIRPGGDNTEAFF. Together with reference TRBV9 and TRBJ1-1, the CDR3 gives the full variable domain: DSGVTQTPKHLITATGQRVTLRCSPRSGDLSVYWYQQSLDQGLQFLIQYYNGEERAKGNILERFSAQQFPDLHSELNLSSLELGDSALYFCASSPRIRPGGDNTEAFFGQGTRLTVV.